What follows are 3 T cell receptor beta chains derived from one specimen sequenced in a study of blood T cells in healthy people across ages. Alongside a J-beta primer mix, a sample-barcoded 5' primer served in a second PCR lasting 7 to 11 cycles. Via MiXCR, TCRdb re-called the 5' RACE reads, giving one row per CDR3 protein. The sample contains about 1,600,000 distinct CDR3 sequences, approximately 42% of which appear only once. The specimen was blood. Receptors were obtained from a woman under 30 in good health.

The CDR3 sequence: CASSLPLLAGGGNEQYF. CDR3 in DNA: TGTGCCAGCAGCTTACCCTTGCTAGCGGGGGGAGGCAATGAGCAGTACTTC. J is TRBJ2-1 and V is TRBV5-6; 11 bases are a match to TRBD2. The J call is doubtful: the DNA matches TRBJ2-7 better. CDR3 length equals 17 residues. Germline CDR1 reads SGHDT; CDR2 reads YYEEEE.

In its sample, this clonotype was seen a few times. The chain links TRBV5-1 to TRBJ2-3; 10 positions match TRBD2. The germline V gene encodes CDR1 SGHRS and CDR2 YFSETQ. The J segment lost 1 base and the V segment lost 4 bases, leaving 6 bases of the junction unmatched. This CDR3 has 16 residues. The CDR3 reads CASSATGTSGTDTQYF. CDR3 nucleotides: TGCGCCAGCAGCGCCACCGGGACTAGCGGCACAGATACGCAGTATTTT.

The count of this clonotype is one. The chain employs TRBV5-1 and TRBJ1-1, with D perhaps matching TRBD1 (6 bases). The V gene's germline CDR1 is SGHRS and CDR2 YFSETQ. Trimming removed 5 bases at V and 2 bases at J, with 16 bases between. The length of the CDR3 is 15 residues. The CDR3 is CASRFDPGANTEAFF. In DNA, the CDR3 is TGCGCCAGCAGGTTCGACCCGGGGGCAAACACTGAAGCTTTCTTT.